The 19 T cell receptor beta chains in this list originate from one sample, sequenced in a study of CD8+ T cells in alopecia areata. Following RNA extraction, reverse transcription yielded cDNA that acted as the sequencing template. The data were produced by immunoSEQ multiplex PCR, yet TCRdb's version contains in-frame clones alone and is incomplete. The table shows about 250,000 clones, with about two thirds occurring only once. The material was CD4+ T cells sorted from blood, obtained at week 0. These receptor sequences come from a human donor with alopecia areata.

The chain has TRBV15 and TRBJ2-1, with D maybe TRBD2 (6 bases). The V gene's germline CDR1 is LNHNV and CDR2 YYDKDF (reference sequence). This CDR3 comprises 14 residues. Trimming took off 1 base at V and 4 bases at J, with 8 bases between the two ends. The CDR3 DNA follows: TGTGCCACCAGCAGAGCACGGGGGTACAATGAGCAGTTCTTC. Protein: CATSRARGYNEQFF.

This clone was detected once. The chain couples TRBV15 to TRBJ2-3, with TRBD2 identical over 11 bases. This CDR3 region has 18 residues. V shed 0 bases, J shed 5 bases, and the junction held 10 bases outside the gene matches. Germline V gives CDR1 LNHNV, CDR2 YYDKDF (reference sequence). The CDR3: CATSRDPIAGGPQDTQYF. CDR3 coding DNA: TGTGCCACCAGCAGAGATCCAATAGCGGGGGGGCCACAAGATACGCAGTATTTT.

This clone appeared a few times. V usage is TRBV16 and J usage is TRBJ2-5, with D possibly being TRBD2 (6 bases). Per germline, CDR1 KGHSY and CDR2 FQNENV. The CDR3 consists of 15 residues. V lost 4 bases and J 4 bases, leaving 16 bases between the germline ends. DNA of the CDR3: TGTGCCAGCAGCCCTTGGGAAGAGGGAGGAGAGACCCAGTACTTC. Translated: CASSPWEEGGETQYF.

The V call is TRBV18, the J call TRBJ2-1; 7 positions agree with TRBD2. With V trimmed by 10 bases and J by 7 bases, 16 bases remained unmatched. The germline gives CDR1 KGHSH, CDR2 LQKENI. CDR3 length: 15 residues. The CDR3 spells CATAVGGGVRNEQFF. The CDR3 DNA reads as TGTGCCACCGCAGTAGGCGGGGGAGTCAGGAATGAGCAGTTCTTC.

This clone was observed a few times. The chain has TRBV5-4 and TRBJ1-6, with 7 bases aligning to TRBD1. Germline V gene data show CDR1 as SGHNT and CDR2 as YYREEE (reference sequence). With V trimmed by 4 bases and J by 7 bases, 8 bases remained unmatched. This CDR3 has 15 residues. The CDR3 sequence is CASSVQGVRNSPLHF. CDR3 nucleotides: TGTGCCAGCAGCGTGCAGGGGGTTCGGAATTCACCCCTCCACTTT.

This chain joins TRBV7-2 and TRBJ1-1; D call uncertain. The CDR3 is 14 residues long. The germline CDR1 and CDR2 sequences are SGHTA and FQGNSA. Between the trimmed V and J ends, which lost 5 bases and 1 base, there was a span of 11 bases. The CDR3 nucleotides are TGTGCCAGCAGCGAAAGCGGACCGAACACTGAAGCTTTCTTT. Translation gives CASSESGPNTEAFF. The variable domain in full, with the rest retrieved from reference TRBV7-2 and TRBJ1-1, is GAGVSQSPSNKVTEKGKDVELRCDPISGHTALYWYRQSLGQGLEFLIYFQGNSAPDKSGLPSDRFSAERTGGSVSTLTIQRTQQEDSAVYLCASSESGPNTEAFFGQGTRLTVV.

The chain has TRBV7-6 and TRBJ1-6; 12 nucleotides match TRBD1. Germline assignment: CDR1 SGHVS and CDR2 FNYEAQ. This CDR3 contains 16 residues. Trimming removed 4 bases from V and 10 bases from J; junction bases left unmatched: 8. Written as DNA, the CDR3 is TGTGCCAGCAGCTGGCGGCGGGACAGGGGGCACTCACCCCTCCACTTT. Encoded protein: CASSWRRDRGHSPLHF.

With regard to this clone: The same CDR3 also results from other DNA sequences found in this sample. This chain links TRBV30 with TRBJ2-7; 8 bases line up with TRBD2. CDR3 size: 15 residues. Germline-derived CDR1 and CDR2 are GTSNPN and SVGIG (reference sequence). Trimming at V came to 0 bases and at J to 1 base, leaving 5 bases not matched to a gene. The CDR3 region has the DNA TGTGCCTGGAGTGTAGGCGGGGGGCATTCCTACGAGCAGTACTTC. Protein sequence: CAWSVGGGHSYEQYF.

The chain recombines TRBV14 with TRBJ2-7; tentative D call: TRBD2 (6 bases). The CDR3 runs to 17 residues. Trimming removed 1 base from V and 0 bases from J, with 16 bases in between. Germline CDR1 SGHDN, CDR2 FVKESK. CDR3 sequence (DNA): TGTGCCAGCAGCCAAGCAATCGGCGGGACGGTCTCCTACGAGCAGTACTTC. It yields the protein CASSQAIGGTVSYEQYF.

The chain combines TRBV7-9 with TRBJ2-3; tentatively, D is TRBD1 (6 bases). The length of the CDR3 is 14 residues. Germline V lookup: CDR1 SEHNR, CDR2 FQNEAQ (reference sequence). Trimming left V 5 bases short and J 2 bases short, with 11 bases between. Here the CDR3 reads CASSRTDFTDTQYF. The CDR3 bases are TGTGCCAGCAGCCGGACAGACTTCACAGATACGCAGTATTTT.

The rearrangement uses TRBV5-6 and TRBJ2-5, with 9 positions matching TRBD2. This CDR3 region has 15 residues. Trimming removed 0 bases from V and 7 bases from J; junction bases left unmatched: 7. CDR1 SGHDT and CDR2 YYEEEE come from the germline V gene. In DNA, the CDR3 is TGTGCCAGCAGCTTGGAAAGCGGGGGGAAGGTGACCCAGTACTTC. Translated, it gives CASSLESGGKVTQYF. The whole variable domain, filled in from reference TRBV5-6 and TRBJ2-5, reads DAGVTQSPTHLIKTRGQQVTLRCSPKSGHDTVSWYQQALGQGPQFIFQYYEEEERQRGNFPDRFSGHQFPNYSSELNVNALLLGDSALYLCASSLESGGKVTQYFGPGTRLLVL.

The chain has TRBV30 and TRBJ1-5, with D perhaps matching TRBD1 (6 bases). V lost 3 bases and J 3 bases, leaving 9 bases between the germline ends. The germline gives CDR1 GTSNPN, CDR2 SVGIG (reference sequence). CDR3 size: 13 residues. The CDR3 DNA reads TGTGCCTGGAGGCAGGGGAACAATCAGCCCCAGCATTTT. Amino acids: CAWRQGNNQPQHF.

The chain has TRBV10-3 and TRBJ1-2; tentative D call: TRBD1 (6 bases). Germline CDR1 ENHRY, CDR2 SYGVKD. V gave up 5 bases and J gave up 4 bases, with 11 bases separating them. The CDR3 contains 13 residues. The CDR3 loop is CAISLGQLYGYTF. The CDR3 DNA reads TGTGCCATCAGTTTAGGACAGCTCTATGGCTACACCTTC.

For the CDR3, the DNA is TGTGCCTGGAGGGGGGATGAGGGAACCTACGAGCAGTACTTC. Translated: CAWRGDEGTYEQYF. The chain is built from TRBV30 and TRBJ2-7; either TRBD1 or TRBD2 may supply D (5 bases each). V was clipped by 3 bases and J by 2 bases, with 14 bases between them. Germline-derived CDR1 and CDR2 are GTSNPN and SVGIG (reference sequence). This CDR3 has 14 amino acids.

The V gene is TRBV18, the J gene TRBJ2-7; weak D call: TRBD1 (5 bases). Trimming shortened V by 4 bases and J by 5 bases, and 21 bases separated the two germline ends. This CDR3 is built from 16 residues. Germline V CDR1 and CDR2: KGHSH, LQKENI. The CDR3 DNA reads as TGTGCCAGCTCACTTACAGGTGGGCCGATGGGTCACGAGCAGTACTTC. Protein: CASSLTGGPMGHEQYF.

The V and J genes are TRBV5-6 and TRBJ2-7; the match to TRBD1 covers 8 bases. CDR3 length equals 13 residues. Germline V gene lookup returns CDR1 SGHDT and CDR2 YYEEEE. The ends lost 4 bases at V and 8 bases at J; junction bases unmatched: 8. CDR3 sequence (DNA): TGTGCCAGCAGCGGCCGGGGACAGGAGAAGCAGTACTTC. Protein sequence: CASSGRGQEKQYF.

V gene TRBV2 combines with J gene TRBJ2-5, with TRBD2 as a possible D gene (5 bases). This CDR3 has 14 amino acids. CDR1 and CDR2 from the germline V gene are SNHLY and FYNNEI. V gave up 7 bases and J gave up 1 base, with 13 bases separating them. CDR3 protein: CASTRRGIQETQYF. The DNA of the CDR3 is TGTGCCAGCACCCGAAGAGGGATCCAAGAGACCCAGTACTTC. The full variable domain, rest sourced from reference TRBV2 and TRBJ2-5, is EPEVTQTPSHQVTQMGQEVILRCVPISNHLYFYWYRQILGQKVEFLVSFYNNEISEKSEIFDDQFSVERPDGSNFTLKIRSTKLEDSAMYFCASTRRGIQETQYFGPGTRLLVL.

In nucleotides, the CDR3 is TGCAGCGTTGGGTCAGATCTCAATCAGCCCCAGCATTTT. Translating it yields CSVGSDLNQPQHF. The chain uses TRBV29-1 and TRBJ1-5; D unresolved. V lost 4 bases and J 3 bases, leaving 10 bases between the germline ends. This CDR3 region has 13 residues. Per the germline V gene, CDR1 is SQVTM and CDR2 is ANQGSEA.

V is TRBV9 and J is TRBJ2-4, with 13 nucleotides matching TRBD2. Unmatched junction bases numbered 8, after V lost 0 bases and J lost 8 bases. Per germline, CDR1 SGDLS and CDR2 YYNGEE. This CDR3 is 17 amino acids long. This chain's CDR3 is CASSVGLRTSGGDIQYF. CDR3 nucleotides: TGTGCCAGCAGCGTAGGATTAAGGACTAGCGGGGGAGACATTCAGTACTTC.